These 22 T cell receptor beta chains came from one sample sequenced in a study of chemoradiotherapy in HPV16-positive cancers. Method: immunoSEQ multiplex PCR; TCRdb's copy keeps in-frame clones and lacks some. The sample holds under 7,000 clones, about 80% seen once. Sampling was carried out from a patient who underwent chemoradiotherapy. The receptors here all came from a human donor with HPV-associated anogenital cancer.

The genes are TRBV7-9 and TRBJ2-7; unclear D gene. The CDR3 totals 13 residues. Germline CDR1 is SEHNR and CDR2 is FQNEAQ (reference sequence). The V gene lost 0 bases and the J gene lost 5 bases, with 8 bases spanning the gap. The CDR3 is CASSLARFHEQYF. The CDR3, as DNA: TGTGCCAGCAGCTTAGCGCGGTTCCACGAGCAGTACTTC.

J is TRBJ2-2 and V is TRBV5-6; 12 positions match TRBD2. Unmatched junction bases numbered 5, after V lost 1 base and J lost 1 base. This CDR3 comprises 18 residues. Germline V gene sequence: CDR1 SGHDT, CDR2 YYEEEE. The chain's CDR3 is CASSLSSGRGVNTGELFF. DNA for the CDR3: TGTGCCAGCAGCTTGTCTAGCGGGAGGGGGGTGAACACCGGGGAGCTGTTTTTT.

CDR3 in DNA: TGTGCCAGTATGAGAGCTAGGAACATTCAGTACTTC. Its translation is CASMRARNIQYF. The rearrangement joins TRBV5-8 to TRBJ2-4; no definite D call. The CDR3 spans 12 residues. Trimming shortened V by 8 bases and J by 7 bases, and 13 bases separated the two germline ends. Germline V gives CDR1 SGHTS, CDR2 YDEGEE.

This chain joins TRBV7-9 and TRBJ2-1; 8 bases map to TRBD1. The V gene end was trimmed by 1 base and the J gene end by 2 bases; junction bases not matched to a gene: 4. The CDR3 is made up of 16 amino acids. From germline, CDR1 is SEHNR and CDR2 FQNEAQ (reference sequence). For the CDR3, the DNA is TGTGCCAGCAGCTTAGTCAGGGGGCTTCCCTACAATGAGCAGTTCTTC. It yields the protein CASSLVRGLPYNEQFF.

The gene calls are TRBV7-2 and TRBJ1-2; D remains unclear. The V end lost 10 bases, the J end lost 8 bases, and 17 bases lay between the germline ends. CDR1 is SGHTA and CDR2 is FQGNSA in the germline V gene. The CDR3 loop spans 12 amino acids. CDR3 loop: CATTKRFGGYTF. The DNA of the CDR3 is TGTGCCACGACCAAACGGTTTGGGGGCTACACCTTC.

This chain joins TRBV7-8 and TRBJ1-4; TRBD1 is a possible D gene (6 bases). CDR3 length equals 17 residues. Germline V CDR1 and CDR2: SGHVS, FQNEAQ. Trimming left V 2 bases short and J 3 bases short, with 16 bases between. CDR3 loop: CASSLRKGVSANEKLFF. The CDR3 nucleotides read TGTGCCAGCAGCTTACGCAAGGGGGTGTCTGCTAATGAAAAACTGTTTTTT. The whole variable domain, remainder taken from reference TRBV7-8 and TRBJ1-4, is GAGVSQSPRYKVAKRGQDVALRCDPISGHVSLFWYQQALGQGPEFLTYFQNEAQLDKSGLPSDRFFAERPEGSVSTLKIQRTQQEDSAVYLCASSLRKGVSANEKLFFGSGTQLSVL.

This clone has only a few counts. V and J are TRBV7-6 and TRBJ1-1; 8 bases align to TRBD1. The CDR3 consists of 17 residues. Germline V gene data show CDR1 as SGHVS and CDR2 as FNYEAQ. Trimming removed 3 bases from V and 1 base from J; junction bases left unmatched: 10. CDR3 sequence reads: CASSFTLAGTGNTEAFF. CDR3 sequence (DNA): TGTGCCAGCAGCTTTACTTTGGCAGGGACAGGGAACACTGAAGCTTTCTTT. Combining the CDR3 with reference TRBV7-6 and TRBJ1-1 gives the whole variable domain GAGVSQSPRYKVTKRGQDVALRCDPISGHVSLYWYRQALGQGPEFLTYFNYEAQQDKSGLPNDRFSAERPEGSISTLTIQRTEQRDSAMYRCASSFTLAGTGNTEAFFGQGTRLTVV.

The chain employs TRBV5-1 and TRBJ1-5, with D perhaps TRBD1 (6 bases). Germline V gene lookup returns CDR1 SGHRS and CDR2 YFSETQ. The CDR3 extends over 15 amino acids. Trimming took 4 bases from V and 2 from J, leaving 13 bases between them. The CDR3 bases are TGCGCCAGCAGCATCCGAGGGGGGGGCAATCAGCCCCAGCATTTT. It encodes CASSIRGGGNQPQHF.

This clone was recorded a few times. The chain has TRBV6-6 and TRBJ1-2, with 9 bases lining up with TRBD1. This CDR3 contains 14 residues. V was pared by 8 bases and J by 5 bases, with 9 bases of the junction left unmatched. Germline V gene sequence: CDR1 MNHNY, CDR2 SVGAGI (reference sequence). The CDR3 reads CASRHRGRLYGYTF. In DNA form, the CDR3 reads TGTGCCAGCCGACACAGGGGGCGCTTGTATGGCTACACCTTC.

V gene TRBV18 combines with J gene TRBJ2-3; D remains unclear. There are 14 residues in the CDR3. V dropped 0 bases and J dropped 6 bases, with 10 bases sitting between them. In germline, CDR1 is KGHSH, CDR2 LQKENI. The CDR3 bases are TGTGCCAGCTCACCACCGTCGGTTTCGGATACGCAGTATTTT. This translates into CASSPPSVSDTQYF.

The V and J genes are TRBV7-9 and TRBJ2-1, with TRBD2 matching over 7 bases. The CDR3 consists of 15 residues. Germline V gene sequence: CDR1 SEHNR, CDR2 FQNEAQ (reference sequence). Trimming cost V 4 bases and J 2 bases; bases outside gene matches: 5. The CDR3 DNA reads TGTGCCAGCAGCTCAGCGGGGTCTACCTACAATGAGCAGTTCTTC. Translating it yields CASSSAGSTYNEQFF.

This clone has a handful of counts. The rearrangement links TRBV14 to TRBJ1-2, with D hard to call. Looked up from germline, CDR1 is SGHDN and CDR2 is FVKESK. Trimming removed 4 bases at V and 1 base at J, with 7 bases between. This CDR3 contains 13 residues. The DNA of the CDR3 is TGTGCCAGCAGCCCCAGCTTTAACTATGGCTACACCTTC. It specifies CASSPSFNYGYTF.

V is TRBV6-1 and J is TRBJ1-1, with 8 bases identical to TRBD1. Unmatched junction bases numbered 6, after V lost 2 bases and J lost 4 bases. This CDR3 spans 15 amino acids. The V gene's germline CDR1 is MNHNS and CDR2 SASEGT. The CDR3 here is CASSELGGQATEAFF. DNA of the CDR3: TGTGCCAGCAGTGAATTAGGGGGACAGGCCACTGAAGCTTTCTTT.

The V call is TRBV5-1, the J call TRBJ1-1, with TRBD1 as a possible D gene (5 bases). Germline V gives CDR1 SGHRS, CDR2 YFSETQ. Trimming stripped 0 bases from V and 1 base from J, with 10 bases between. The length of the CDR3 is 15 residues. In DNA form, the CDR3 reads TGCGCCAGCAGCTTGGGGGACCTCCCGAACACTGAAGCTTTCTTT. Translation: CASSLGDLPNTEAFF.

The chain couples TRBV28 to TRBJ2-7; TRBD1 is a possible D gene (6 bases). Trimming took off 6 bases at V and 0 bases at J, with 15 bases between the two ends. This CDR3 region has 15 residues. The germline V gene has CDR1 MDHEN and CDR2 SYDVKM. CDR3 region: CASRKQGVSSYEQYV. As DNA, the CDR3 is TGTGCCAGCAGGAAACAGGGCGTAAGCTCCTACGAGCAGTACGTC.

As DNA, the CDR3 is TGCGCCAGCAGCCAAGATCCACAGGGCGACACTGAAGCTTTCTTT. It specifies CASSQDPQGDTEAFF. The V call is TRBV4-1, the J call TRBJ1-1; weak D call: TRBD1 (6 bases). The germline CDR1 and CDR2 sequences are MGHRA and YSYEKL. This CDR3 contains 15 residues. V lost 0 bases and J 3 bases, leaving 11 bases between the germline ends.

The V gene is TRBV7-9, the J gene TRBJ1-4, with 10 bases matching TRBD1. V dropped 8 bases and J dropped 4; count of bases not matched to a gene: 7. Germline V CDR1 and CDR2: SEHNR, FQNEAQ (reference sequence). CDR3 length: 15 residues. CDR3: CASSTGGAINEKLFF. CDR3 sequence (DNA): TGTGCCAGCTCGACAGGGGGCGCGATTAATGAAAAACTGTTTTTT.

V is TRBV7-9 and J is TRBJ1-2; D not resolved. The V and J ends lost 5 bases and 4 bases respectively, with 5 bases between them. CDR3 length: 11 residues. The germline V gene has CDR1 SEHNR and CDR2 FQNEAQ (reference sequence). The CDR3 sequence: CASSPLYGYTF. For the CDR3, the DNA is TGTGCCAGCAGCCCCCTCTATGGCTACACCTTC.

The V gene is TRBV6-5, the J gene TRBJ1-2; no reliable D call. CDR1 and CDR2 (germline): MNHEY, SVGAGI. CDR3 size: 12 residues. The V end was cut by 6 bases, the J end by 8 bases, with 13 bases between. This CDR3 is CASRVGRSGYTF. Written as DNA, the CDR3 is TGTGCCAGCAGGGTGGGTCGGTCCGGCTACACCTTC.

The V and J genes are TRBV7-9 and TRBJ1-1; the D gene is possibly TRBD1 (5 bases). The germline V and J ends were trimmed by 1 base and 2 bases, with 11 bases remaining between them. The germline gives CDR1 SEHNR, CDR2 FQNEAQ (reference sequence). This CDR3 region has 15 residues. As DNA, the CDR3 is TGTGCCAGCAGCTTAGGTTCAGGGTATAACACTGAAGCTTTCTTT. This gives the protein CASSLGSGYNTEAFF.

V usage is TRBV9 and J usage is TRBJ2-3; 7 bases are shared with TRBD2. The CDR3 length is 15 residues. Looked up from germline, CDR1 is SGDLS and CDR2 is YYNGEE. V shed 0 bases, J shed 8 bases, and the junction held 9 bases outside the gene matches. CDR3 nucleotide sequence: TGTGCCAGCAGCGTAGAATGGGGGGAGGGCCTTACGCAGTATTTT. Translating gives CASSVEWGEGLTQYF.

The CDR3 nucleotides read TGTGCCAGCATGGTCCGTGAGTGGGCTTTCTTT. Its translation is CASMVREWAFF. The V and J genes are TRBV6-1 and TRBJ1-1; no clear D. V lost 7 bases and J lost 11, with 14 bases in between. The CDR3 totals 11 residues. Germline V gene sequence: CDR1 MNHNS, CDR2 SASEGT.